The source of this T cell receptor beta chain is a study of blood T cells in healthy people across ages (dated by TCRdb to the mid-2010s). For context, the study as a whole: In model experiments, template switching captured about one uniquely barcoded TCR beta cDNA molecule for every two T cells. The study measured age-related changes in TCR beta repertoire diversity using deep sequencing normalized with unique cDNA molecular identifiers. To avoid experimental bias, donors of different ages were randomly spread across the sequencing lanes. The study analyzed two additional independent replicas of 1 million unique cDNA reads from the same blood draw for two donors, one aged 18 to 29 and one aged 80 or older. Donors were grouped into four age groups: young (average about 15 years), middle-aged (39), aged (about 60) and long-lived (approximately 78). The paper's findings and limits, for the study overall: Compared with the aged group, the long-lived group had more naive CD4+ T cells, fewer expanded clones and increased TCR diversity, a pattern suggesting age selection. Bulk unsorted PBMC profiling prevented conclusive comparison of naive and antigen-experienced compartments. Observed TCR beta diversity per million T cells fell roughly linearly with age, and a significant reduction was already apparent by age about 36. Estimates of total diversity based on one million sequenced T cells were considered lower bounds and underestimates. The percentage of naive T cells measured by flow cytometry correlated strongly with observed TCR beta diversity. Because donor CMV infection status was unknown, age-related changes in expanded clonotypes were potentially confounded.

From the germline V gene, CDR1 is ENHRY and CDR2 is SYGVKD. Deletion took 2 bases off V and 10 bases off J, with a span of 8 bases between the germline ends. Taken from cysteine to phenylalanine, the CDR3 has 11 residues. The DNA shown is the 33-base CDR3, in frame from base 1. Systemically healthy Caucasian individuals from Russia, 39 in total and aged about 6 to 90 years, were included as donors. About 9.1 milliliters of peripheral blood were collected from each donor into EDTA-treated Vacutainer tubes. Ficoll-Paque density-gradient centrifugation was used to isolate PBMCs, with at least 6 million per sample. Trizol reagent was used to extract total RNA from the PBMCs, yielding at least 5.5 micrograms per sample. For every donor, an aliquot of PBMCs went through flow cytometry to measure the percentages of naive CD45RAhigh/CD27high T cells. This clonotype was detected only a few times. Its specific antigen is unknown. Per-base quality was not reported, and no clone a single base away is much larger than it.

Preparation of the library involved 5' RACE. The sequencer was an Illumina HiSeq 2500. The second PCR ran for about 6 to 11 cycles and used a J-beta primer mix along with a sample-barcoded 5' primer. A unique molecular identifier was introduced onto each TCR beta cDNA molecule by a template-switch 5' adaptor carrying 12 random nucleotides. At least 2.5 million CDR3-containing paired-end reads were obtained from each sample. First-strand cDNA synthesis was performed from all RNA using the Mint cDNA synthesis kit, with priming by a TRBC-specific oligonucleotide. Following uracil-DNA glycosylase treatment, all cDNA underwent a first 18-cycle PCR with the universal primers M1SS and BC2_uni_R. Concerning the study's data processing: Normalization of each sample was performed by random selection of 1 million high-quality reads, each carrying a distinct molecular identifier. Instead of being binned into consensus sequences, reads that shared molecular identifiers were thrown out. CDR3 identification, clonotype clustering and error correction used MiTCR with a Q25 quality threshold and the strictest error-elimination algorithm. A nonparametric unseen species model with Euler transformation was used to estimate a lower bound on total TCR beta diversity. The public reads were reanalyzed by TCRdb: fastp trimming at Q25, MiXCR alignment, in-frame beta chains only. Each CDR3 protein appears once, grouped with its most common genes and DNA. The authors' filters were not applied to this entry. The sample yields about 1.7 million distinct CDR3 sequences; approximately 30% were counted once. The leading ten clones occupy over 7% of the sample.

The sequence joins TRBV10-3 to TRBJ1-1, with no confidently assigned D gene. The specimen sequenced was blood. This clonotype was obtained from a woman in her thirties in good health. The CDR3 sequence is CAISEGTGAFF. The DNA sequence is TGTGCCATCAGTGAGGGAACCGGAGCTTTCTTT.